The 9 T cell receptor beta chains presented below share a single source sample, sequenced in a study of regulatory T cells in long-lasting Graves disease. Time point described: newly diagnosed GD, antithyroid drugs for less than 3 months. From RNA extracted from PBMCs, the TCR library was made. Building the TCR beta libraries relied on iRepertoire HTBI primers, and CDR3 regions underwent Arm-PCR. TCRdb re-called the multiplex PCR reads with MiXCR, one entry per CDR3 protein. The top ten clones hold more than 10% of a sample with about 500,000 distinct CDR3 sequences, roughly 17% of them seen once. These data are also associated with another study on T cells in Graves' hyperthyroidism and ophthalmopathy.

The specimen comprised peripheral blood mononuclear cells (PBMCs), sampled at new diagnosis, from a patient treated with antithyroid drugs. The origin of the receptors is a man aged 40-55 years with Graves disease.

For the CDR3, the DNA is TGTGCCTCTCTCGCCCCAGAAAGGGGAGGGAGGAACACTGAAGCTTTCTTT. It codes for CASLAPERGGRNTEAFF. This chain joins TRBV25-1 and TRBJ1-1, with D perhaps TRBD1 (5 bases). The germline V and J ends were trimmed by 11 bases and 1 base, with 26 bases remaining between them. The CDR3 spans 17 residues. CDR1 MGHDK and CDR2 SYGVNS come from the germline V gene.

The genes are TRBV7-2 and TRBJ2-1; 10 bases match TRBD2. The CDR3 length is 17 residues. Trimming at V came to 5 bases and at J to 5 bases, leaving 12 bases not matched to a gene. CDR1 is SGHTA, CDR2 FQGNSA, per germline. CDR3 nucleotide sequence: TGTGCCAGCAGCCCAGTGGGGGGGGGACTAGCGAACAATGAGCAGTTCTTC. Protein sequence: CASSPVGGGLANNEQFF.

The rearrangement uses TRBV27 and TRBJ2-3; D is possibly TRBD2 (5 bases). V was pared by 8 bases and J by 1 base, with 25 bases between. Germline-derived CDR1 and CDR2 are MNHEY and SMNVEV (reference sequence). This CDR3 contains 18 residues. The CDR3 DNA reads as TGTGCCAGCCACGCACGGGGTGGTAGCCTTTTGGGCACAGATACGCAGTATTTT. Protein: CASHARGGSLLGTDTQYF.

V is TRBV5-1 and J is TRBJ2-5; D gene uncertain. V was pared by 0 bases and J by 7 bases, with 13 bases between. The CDR3 runs 14 residues. The V gene's germline CDR1 is SGHRS and CDR2 YFSETQ. The CDR3 reads CASSLGPHGGTQYF. CDR3 DNA: TGCGCCAGCAGCTTGGGTCCACACGGCGGGACCCAGTACTTC.

V and J are TRBV20-1 and TRBJ1-5; D may be TRBD1 (5 bases). V lost 1 base and J lost 5, with 15 bases in between. The CDR3 totals 15 residues. Looked up from germline, CDR1 is DFQATT and CDR2 is SNEGSKA (reference sequence). Here the CDR3 DNA reads TGCAGTGCTAGAGGCCCGGACGGGGGGTATCAGCCCCAGCATTTT. It specifies CSARGPDGGYQPQHF.

The chain recombines TRBV24-1 with TRBJ1-5; 8 nucleotides agree with TRBD1. Germline V gives CDR1 KGHDR, CDR2 SFDVKD. The CDR3 has 16 residues. J was trimmed by 0 bases and V by 3 bases; bases with no gene match: 3. This CDR3 is CATSDATGDSNQPQHF. The CDR3 DNA follows: TGTGCCACCAGTGATGCGACAGGGGATAGCAATCAGCCCCAGCATTTT.

The chain combines TRBV12-5 with TRBJ1-2, with D tentatively TRBD1 (5 bases). V was shortened by 6 bases and J by 6 bases, with 11 bases between the two germline ends. This CDR3 has 12 amino acids. The germline CDR1 and CDR2 sequences are LGHNT and FRNRAP. CDR3 residues: CASGRGSDGYTF. The CDR3 region has the DNA TGTGCTAGTGGGCGGGGGAGTGATGGCTACACCTTC.

The rearrangement joins TRBV28 to TRBJ1-1; possibly TRBD1 for D (6 bases). V lost 7 bases, J lost 4 bases, and 13 bases lay in between. Germline CDR1 reads MDHEN; CDR2 reads SYDVKM. CDR3 length equals 13 residues. CDR3 DNA: TGTGCCAGCACCAAGGGGGGGGTCACTGAAGCTTTCTTT. Amino acid sequence: CASTKGGVTEAFF. Supplemented by reference TRBV28 and TRBJ1-1, the full variable domain reads DVKVTQSSRYLVKRTGEKVFLECVQDMDHENMFWYRQDPGLGLRLIYFSYDVKMKEKGDIPEGYSVSREKKERFSLILESASTNQTSMYLCASTKGGVTEAFFGQGTRLTVV.

This clonotype was detected a few times. This chain joins TRBV9 and TRBJ2-1; D possibly corresponds to TRBD2 (5 bases). CDR3 length: 11 amino acids. The germline V gene has CDR1 SGDLS and CDR2 YYNGEE. Trimming removed 4 bases from V and 13 bases from J, with 12 bases in between. CDR3 in DNA: TGTGCCAGCAGCCGGGGAGACGTACAGTTCTTC. This sequence encodes CASSRGDVQFF.